This T cell receptor (beta chain) was recovered during a study of response to subunit inactivated influenza vaccine. Findings and caveats of the study: The authors suggested that few new T cells are recruited per seasonal influenza vaccination.

This clonotype was seen only a few times. Its specificity is unknown. The CDR3 is made up of 15 amino acids. Germline V gene lookup returns CDR1 KGHDR and CDR2 SFDVKD. Trimming took off 5 bases at V and 2 bases at J, with 13 bases between the two ends. TCRdb independently ran MiXCR on the RT-PCR reads; one entry per CDR3 protein. The sample yields about 650,000 distinct CDR3 sequences, 12% to 15% seen once. The chain combines TRBV24-1 with TRBJ2-3; a possible D gene is TRBD2 (6 bases). The sample in question was PBMCs from blood, obtained 14 to 15 days before vaccination. This clonotype was obtained from a man between 45 and 60 years old who received an inactivated influenza vaccine. The CDR3 reads CATSASAGPTDTQYF. The CDR3 DNA reads as TGTGCCACCAGTGCCTCTGCGGGACCCACAGATACGCAGTATTTT.